This TCR beta chain is drawn from a study of shared clonotypes between healthy human individuals. Points on this clone: What it recognizes is unknown.

The CDR3 runs to 16 residues. Germline V lookup: CDR1 SGHNT, CDR2 YYREEE (reference sequence). Trimming removed 3 bases at V and 0 bases at J, with 15 bases between. Regarding the study as a whole: Despite large depth, sorted-subset datasets appeared incompletely sequenced. When compared with the clonotypes that were shared by all four sorted-subset donors, the non-shared clonotypes turned out to have lower generation probabilities.

Original handling: Quality scores were absent from the junction-only immunoSEQ sequences, so filtering differed. Only in-frame clones appear in the TCRdb table, and some are missing; sequencing was by immunoSEQ multiplex PCR. The V and J calls and clone size were taken over from that table, and D and trimming were inferred from the DNA. The data show around 1,100,000 clones, approximately 80% seen once. The genes are TRBV5-4 and TRBJ1-1; D remains unclear. The TCR comes from a man aged 18-30 years in good health. Some clones in this sample may be carry-over from other donors' samples. Sequencing was done on a sample of memory CD4+ T cells from PBMCs. Stated subset: CD45RA-negative fraction. The CDR3 sequence is CASSSGVGRMNTEAFF. The DNA for the CDR3 is TGTGCCAGCAGCTCCGGGGTTGGGAGAATGAACACTGAAGCTTTCTTT. The full variable domain, completed using reference TRBV5-4 and TRBJ1-1, is ETGVTQSPTHLIKTRGQQVTLRCSSQSGHNTVSWYQQALGQGPQFIFQYYREEENGRGNFPPRFSGLQFPNYSSELNVNALELDDSALYLCASSSGVGRMNTEAFFGQGTRLTVV.